This passage covers 32 T cell receptor beta chains from one sample sequenced in a study of T-cell reconstitution after alpha-beta-depleted transplantation in children. The authors prepared the TCRbeta library with unique molecular identifiers. One entry per CDR3 protein, called by TCRdb with MiXCR from the PCR reads. In the table there are hundreds of thousands of distinct CDR3 sequences, under 15% of which are singletons. Sample: PBMCs, taken before TCRalphabeta/CD19-depleted stem cell transplant. Receptors were obtained from a girl aged 2-10 years with congenital amegakaryocytic thrombocytopenia, due to receive a stem cell transplant.

This clonotype appeared many times. The chain employs TRBV12-3 or TRBV12-4 and TRBJ2-3; D might be TRBD2 (6 bases). V dropped 4 bases and J dropped 2 bases, with 13 bases sitting between them. The CDR3 runs to 15 residues. For the CDR3, the DNA is TGTGCCAGCAGTTCACCTAGCGACCCCACAGATACGCAGTATTTT. As protein: CASSSPSDPTDTQYF.

This clonotype was detected a few times. CDR3 in amino acids: CASSLSPAVSDTQYF. CDR3 DNA: TGTGCCAGCAGCTTAAGCCCAGCCGTGTCGGATACGCAGTATTTT. The gene calls are TRBV7-3 and TRBJ2-3; no definite D call. This CDR3 region has 15 residues. Trimming took 1 base from V and 6 from J, leaving 14 bases between them. Germline V gives CDR1 SGHTA, CDR2 FQGTGA.

Many counts were recorded for this clonotype. The chain uses TRBV6-6 and TRBJ2-2; D is undetermined. The V end lost 7 bases, the J end lost 6 bases, and 12 bases lay between the germline ends. The germline gives CDR1 MNHNY, CDR2 SVGAGI (reference sequence). The CDR3 contains 13 residues. CDR3 in DNA: TGTGCCAGCACCACACGAGAAGCCGGGGAGCTGTTTTTT. Translation: CASTTREAGELFF.

Here the CDR3 reads CASSSKFTSTDTQYF. The DNA for the CDR3 is TGCGCCAGCAGCTCGAAATTCACGAGCACAGATACGCAGTATTTT. V gene TRBV5-1 combines with J gene TRBJ2-3; D is ambiguous. The CDR3 consists of 15 residues. From germline, CDR1 is SGHRS and CDR2 YFSETQ. Trimming cost V 3 bases and J 0 bases, with 11 bases left between them.

The J gene is TRBJ2-3, the V gene TRBV5-5; D may be TRBD1 (6 bases). Trimming removed 0 bases at V and 5 bases at J, with 10 bases between. Germline V lookup: CDR1 SGHKS, CDR2 YYEKEE (reference sequence). This CDR3 is 14 amino acids long. Here the CDR3 DNA reads TGTGCCAGCAGCTTGGAAGGGACATTAGATACGCAGTATTTT. It translates to CASSLEGTLDTQYF. Using reference TRBV5-5 and TRBJ2-3 for the parts outside the CDR3, the full variable domain is DAGVTQSPTHLIKTRGQQVTLRCSPISGHKSVSWYQQVLGQGPQFIFQYYEKEERGRGNFPDRFSARQFPNYSSELNVNALLLGDSALYLCASSLEGTLDTQYFGPGTRLTVL.

This clonotype was seen more than once but under ten times. The chain couples TRBV7-9 to TRBJ2-3; maybe TRBD1 (6 bases). V was cut by 3 bases and J by 4 bases, with 11 bases left in between. This CDR3 has 14 amino acids. CDR1 and CDR2 (germline): SEHNR, FQNEAQ (reference sequence). CDR3 sequence reads: CASSFGEGADTQYF. The CDR3 coding sequence is TGTGCCAGCAGCTTCGGAGAGGGGGCAGATACGCAGTATTTT. The variable domain in full, with the rest retrieved from reference TRBV7-9 and TRBJ2-3, is DTGVSQNPRHKITKRGQNVTFRCDPISEHNRLYWYRQTLGQGPEFLTYFQNEAQLEKSRLLSDRFSAERPKGSFSTLEIQRTEQGDSAMYLCASSFGEGADTQYFGPGTRLTVL.

This clonotype appeared many times. The V call is TRBV2, the J call TRBJ2-1, with 8 bases that match TRBD1. CDR3 length: 15 amino acids. Trimming took 2 bases from V and 10 from J; bases not matched to a gene: 10. The germline gives CDR1 SNHLY, CDR2 FYNNEI. This CDR3 reads CASSEIEAGGREQFF. CDR3 bases: TGTGCCAGCAGTGAAATAGAGGCAGGGGGCAGGGAGCAGTTCTTC.

V usage is TRBV7-9 and J usage is TRBJ1-2, with unresolved D. The CDR3 has 13 amino acids. CDR1 SEHNR and CDR2 FQNEAQ come from the germline V gene (reference sequence). V was clipped by 1 base and J by 4 bases, with 7 bases between them. The CDR3 nucleotides are TGTGCCAGCAGCTTAGGACTTCTCTATGGCTACACCTTC. Amino acids: CASSLGLLYGYTF.

This clonotype was counted a few times. The chain couples TRBV7-9 to TRBJ2-5; no clear D gene. Per germline, CDR1 SEHNR and CDR2 FQNEAQ (reference sequence). V was clipped by 5 bases and J by 1 base, with 11 bases between them. The CDR3 runs to 14 residues. Here the CDR3 DNA reads TGTGCCAGCAGCCATTCCCGGAGCCAAGAGACCCAGTACTTC. Residues: CASSHSRSQETQYF.

This clonotype was found many times. This chain links TRBV5-1 with TRBJ2-2; 10 bases map to TRBD1. Germline CDR1 SGHRS, CDR2 YFSETQ. V lost 2 bases and J lost 6; bases outside the gene matches: 19. CDR3 size: 20 residues. CDR3 DNA sequence: TGCGCCAGCAGCTTTTACGGGACAGGGGTCTTTGAGGATCGTTCCGGGGAGCTGTTTTTT. Translation gives CASSFYGTGVFEDRSGELFF. The whole variable domain, remainder taken from reference TRBV5-1 and TRBJ2-2, is KAGVTQTPRYLIKTRGQQVTLSCSPISGHRSVSWYQQTPGQGLQFLFEYFSETQRNKGNFPGRFSGRQFSNSRSEMNVSTLELGDSALYLCASSFYGTGVFEDRSGELFFGEGSRLTVL.

This clonotype appeared a few times. This chain links TRBV12-3 or TRBV12-4 with TRBJ2-5, with a possible D match to TRBD2 (6 bases). This CDR3 comprises 15 residues. V lost 4 bases and J 2 bases, leaving 14 bases between the germline ends. The CDR3 bases are TGTGCCAGCAGTTCCGTTAGCGGTTCTCAAGAGACCCAGTACTTC. Protein: CASSSVSGSQETQYF.

This clonotype has at least ten counts. The chain links TRBV6-5 to TRBJ2-4; 7 bases align to TRBD1. Germline V gives CDR1 MNHEY, CDR2 SVGAGI. The CDR3 is 15 residues long. The V gene end was trimmed by 0 bases and the J gene end by 8 bases; junction bases not matched to a gene: 7. The CDR3: CASSYSDRAGDIQYF. The CDR3 DNA follows: TGTGCCAGCAGTTACTCCGACAGGGCAGGAGACATTCAGTACTTC.

This clonotype appeared many times. This rearrangement joins TRBV2 to TRBJ2-3; no firm D call. The CDR3 is 11 residues long. The V end lost 7 bases, the J end lost 4 bases, and 6 bases lay between the germline ends. Germline loops: CDR1 SNHLY, CDR2 FYNNEI. CDR3: CASTVADTQYF. The CDR3 nucleotides are TGTGCCAGCACGGTGGCAGATACGCAGTATTTT.

The table lists this clonotype with many counts. This chain connects TRBV5-1 to TRBJ2-3; tentatively, D is TRBD2 (5 bases). The CDR3 sequence is 14 residues long. V was pared by 1 base and J by 3 bases, with 9 bases between. Germline loops: CDR1 SGHRS, CDR2 YFSETQ. CDR3 nucleotides: TGCGCCAGCAGCTTGATGGGAGTTACAGATACGCAGTATTTT. Residues: CASSLMGVTDTQYF.

The chain carries TRBV12-3 or TRBV12-4 and TRBJ2-4; 8 nucleotides agree with TRBD1. The ends lost 3 bases at V and 6 bases at J; junction bases unmatched: 4. The CDR3 is made up of 14 amino acids. The chain's CDR3 is CASSLNRGINIQYF. In nucleotides, the CDR3 is TGTGCCAGCAGTTTGAACAGGGGGATAAACATTCAGTACTTC.

This sequence joins TRBV29-1 and TRBJ2-7, with 12 bases identical to TRBD2. The CDR3 loop spans 15 amino acids. Losses at the gene ends were 6 bases for V and 7 bases for J; bases not matched to a gene: 13. Germline loops: CDR1 SQVTM, CDR2 ANQGSEA. The CDR3, as DNA: TGCAGCGTATCGCGCCGACTAGCGGGGGCCGGGGAGCAGTACTTC. Translation gives CSVSRRLAGAGEQYF.

The table lists this clonotype with many counts. The chain joins TRBV29-1 to TRBJ2-7; no reliable D call. Looked up from germline, CDR1 is SQVTM and CDR2 is ANQGSEA. The V end lost 7 bases, the J end lost 0 bases, and 13 bases lay between the germline ends. The CDR3 is 13 residues long. CDR3 region: CSARTDLSYEQYF. The CDR3 region has the DNA TGCAGCGCACGAACGGACCTCTCCTACGAGCAGTACTTC.

There are many counts of this clonotype. The chain employs TRBV6-5 and TRBJ1-1; tentative D call: TRBD1 (5 bases). The V gene's germline CDR1 is MNHEY and CDR2 SVGAGI. The CDR3 covers 12 residues. V lost 2 bases and J 7 bases, leaving 8 bases between the germline ends. CDR3 nucleotides: TGTGCCAGCAGTTACGGGACGCTTGAAGCTTTCTTT. Translation: CASSYGTLEAFF.

As regards this clonotype: Mismatch with germline at one junction end may stem from a read error. The V gene is TRBV20-1, the J gene TRBJ1-3, with 7 bases aligning to TRBD1. The CDR3 spans 15 residues. Per the germline V gene, CDR1 is DFQATT and CDR2 is SNEGSKA (reference sequence). CDR3: CSARDREQSGNTIYF. As DNA, the CDR3 is TGCAGTGCGAGAGACAGGGAACAATCTGGAAACACCATATATTTT.

With regard to this clonotype: Possible read error: a much larger clone is one base away. The genes are TRBV12-3 or TRBV12-4 and TRBJ2-3, with 12 bases that match TRBD2. CDR3 length equals 15 residues. CDR3 amino acids: CTSSFLAGGPDTQYF. In nucleotides, the CDR3 is TGTACCAGCAGTTTCCTAGCGGGAGGGCCAGATACGCAGTATTTT.

This clonotype appeared a few times. V usage is TRBV7-9 and J usage is TRBJ1-6; 7 nucleotides match TRBD1. The germline gives CDR1 SEHNR, CDR2 FQNEAQ (reference sequence). V lost 5 bases, J lost 7 bases, and 8 bases stayed unmatched. The CDR3 is 15 residues long. The CDR3 sequence: CASSPFRDRNSPLHF. The DNA for the CDR3 is TGTGCCAGCAGCCCCTTCCGGGACAGAAATTCACCCCTCCACTTT.

This chain joins TRBV29-1 and TRBJ2-1; 9 bases are a match to TRBD2. The J segment lost 5 bases and the V segment lost 8 bases, leaving 13 bases of the junction unmatched. Per germline, CDR1 SQVTM and CDR2 ANQGSEA. This CDR3 comprises 15 residues. The CDR3 spells CSPPRDSGSDNEQFF. The CDR3 DNA sequence: TGCAGCCCCCCGCGCGATAGCGGGAGTGACAATGAGCAGTTCTTC.

The genes are TRBV11-2 and TRBJ2-5, with 11 bases lining up with TRBD1. This CDR3 region has 15 residues. J gave up 2 bases and V 3 bases, and 2 bases lay outside the gene matches. Germline CDR1 SGHAT, CDR2 FQNNGV. CDR3 in DNA: TGTGCCAGCAGCTTCGGGACAGGGGGACAAGAGACCCAGTACTTC. It encodes CASSFGTGGQETQYF.

This clonotype was counted at least ten times. The chain has TRBV10-3 and TRBJ2-7; D is perhaps TRBD1 (6 bases). This CDR3 region has 15 residues. V was pared by 6 bases and J by 0 bases, with 15 bases between. In germline, CDR1 is ENHRY, CDR2 SYGVKD. DNA for the CDR3: TGTGCCATCAGCCAAACCGGGACAAACTCCTACGAGCAGTACTTC. Amino acid sequence: CAISQTGTNSYEQYF.

The sample holds a few counts of this clonotype. J is TRBJ2-5 and V is TRBV20-1, with 12 bases fitting TRBD2. Germline V gene data show CDR1 as DFQATT and CDR2 as SNEGSKA (reference sequence). The CDR3 extends over 16 amino acids. V trimming: 5 bases; J trimming: 4 bases; junction bases outside the gene matches: 11. The CDR3 DNA sequence: TGCAGTGCTTGGCATTGGCTAGCGGGAGGGGGAGAGACCCAGTACTTC. Translated: CSAWHWLAGGGETQYF.

This clonotype has a count of ten or more. V is TRBV20-1 and J is TRBJ2-2, with TRBD2 matching over 11 bases. CDR1 DFQATT and CDR2 SNEGSKA come from the germline V gene (reference sequence). Losses at the gene ends were 4 bases for V and 6 bases for J; bases not matched to a gene: 4. The CDR3 consists of 14 residues. CDR3: CSANRGLAAGELFF. In nucleotides, the CDR3 is TGCAGTGCTAATAGGGGACTAGCGGCCGGGGAGCTGTTTTTT.

This sequence joins TRBV6-5 and TRBJ2-2, with TRBD2 matching over 11 bases. The CDR3 spans 16 residues. The V segment lost 2 bases and the J segment 6 bases; nucleotides outside the gene matches: 5. CDR1 and CDR2 from the germline V gene are MNHEY and SVGAGI. In nucleotides, the CDR3 is TGTGCCAGCAGTTACCTACTAGCGGGAGTAGCCGGGGAGCTGTTTTTT. Its translation: CASSYLLAGVAGELFF.

This clonotype occurred a few times. The rearrangement joins TRBV20-1 to TRBJ2-7, with 9 positions matching TRBD1. Germline CDR1 is DFQATT and CDR2 is SNEGSKA (reference sequence). V lost 4 bases, J lost 6 bases, and 10 bases stayed unmatched. The length of the CDR3 is 14 residues. The CDR3 bases are TGCAGTGCTACACCTGTGGGACAGGGTTCCGAGCAGTACTTC. This sequence encodes CSATPVGQGSEQYF.

This clonotype was seen only a few times. This rearrangement joins TRBV20-1 to TRBJ2-5, with unresolved D. Deletions cut 3 bases from V and 2 bases from J, with 4 bases between. This CDR3 is built from 11 residues. Germline assignment: CDR1 DFQATT and CDR2 SNEGSKA (reference sequence). CDR3 nucleotides: TGCAGTGCTAGCCAACAAGAGACCCAGTACTTC. This encodes CSASQQETQYF.

The chain has TRBV10-3 and TRBJ2-1; D call uncertain. This CDR3 contains 13 residues. V dropped 7 bases and J dropped 0 bases, with 7 bases sitting between them. The germline V gene encodes CDR1 ENHRY and CDR2 SYGVKD. CDR3: CAIKWDSYNEQFF. As DNA, the CDR3 is TGTGCCATCAAGTGGGACTCCTACAATGAGCAGTTCTTC.

Many counts were recorded for this clonotype. The chain employs TRBV12-3 or TRBV12-4 and TRBJ2-3; 9 positions agree with TRBD2. The CDR3 is 18 residues long. The J segment lost 2 bases and the V segment lost 2 bases, leaving 11 bases of the junction unmatched. The CDR3 DNA sequence: TGTGCCAGCAGTTTAAGTCGGCTAGCGGGACTCTTCACAGATACGCAGTATTTT. Its translation is CASSLSRLAGLFTDTQYF.

This clonotype was observed at least ten times. The V and J genes are TRBV5-1 and TRBJ2-1, with D tentatively TRBD1 (6 bases). The CDR3 has 15 amino acids. CDR1 is SGHRS, CDR2 YFSETQ, per germline. Trimming pared 0 bases from V and 4 bases from J, leaving 11 bases between. In DNA form, the CDR3 reads TGCGCCAGCAGCTTGGGGGACAAGATTTACAATGAGCAGTTCTTC. Its translation is CASSLGDKIYNEQFF.